A single sample gave rise to the 7 T cell receptor beta chains below, sequenced in a study of lymphopenia after photon versus proton radiotherapy. TCRdb's copy holds only in-frame clones and misses some; the assay was immunoSEQ multiplex PCR. The repertoire holds more than 9,500 clones, with about 87% as singletons. The sample was peripheral blood, taken from a patient treated with photon-based radiotherapy. Receptor source: a man aged 55 to 69 with pancreatic cancer.

The rearrangement joins TRBV30 to TRBJ1-5, with D possibly being TRBD1 (6 bases). The CDR3 runs 13 residues. In germline, CDR1 is GTSNPN, CDR2 SVGIG (reference sequence). V shed 5 bases and J shed 3 bases, with 11 bases lying between them. CDR3 sequence (DNA): TGTGCCTGGGGAACAGGGAACAATCAGCCCCAGCATTTT. Translated, it gives CAWGTGNNQPQHF. The entire variable domain, with the rest obtained from reference TRBV30 and TRBJ1-5, is as follows: SQTIHQWPATLVQPVGSPLSLECTVEGTSNPNLYWYRQAAGRGLQLLFYSVGIGQISSEVPQNLSASRPQDRQFILSSKKLLLSDSGFYLCAWGTGNNQPQHFGDGTRLSIL.

The chain has TRBV7-9 and TRBJ1-3, with 7 bases matching TRBD1. The CDR3 totals 17 residues. CDR1 and CDR2 (germline): SEHNR, FQNEAQ (reference sequence). After removal of 2 bases from V and 0 bases from J, the junction contained 7 bases not matched to a gene. The CDR3 DNA reads as TGTGCCAGCAGCTTATTGGCAGGGGGAATCTCTGGAAACACCATATATTTT. Amino acids: CASSLLAGGISGNTIYF.

The CDR3 sequence: CASSPTTEAGNTIYF. CDR3 DNA: TGTGCCAGCTCACCAACCACAGAAGCTGGAAACACCATATATTTT. The rearrangement joins TRBV18 to TRBJ1-3; no clear D gene. The CDR3 has 15 amino acids. V shed 2 bases and J shed 2 bases, with 10 bases lying between them. CDR1 is KGHSH, CDR2 LQKENI, per germline. The variable domain in full, with the rest retrieved from reference TRBV18 and TRBJ1-3, is NAGVMQNPRHLVRRRGQEARLRCSPMKGHSHVYWYRQLPEEGLKFMVYLQKENIIDESGMPKERFSAEFPKEGPSILRIQQVVRGDSAAYFCASSPTTEAGNTIYFGEGSWLTVV.

The chain is built from TRBV5-1 and TRBJ2-2; 9 nucleotides line up with TRBD1. There are 17 residues in the CDR3. V lost 0 bases to trimming and J lost 4 bases; unmatched junction nucleotides: 7. Germline loops: CDR1 SGHRS, CDR2 YFSETQ. CDR3 residues: CASSLGDRVISTGELFF. CDR3 bases: TGCGCCAGCAGCTTGGGGGACAGGGTAATTAGCACCGGGGAGCTGTTTTTT.

The genes are TRBV10-3 and TRBJ2-3, with 13 nucleotides matching TRBD2. Germline V lookup: CDR1 ENHRY, CDR2 SYGVKD. Trimming removed 10 bases from V and 4 bases from J; junction bases left unmatched: 2. CDR3 length equals 13 residues. CDR3 DNA: TGTGCCACCGGGACTAGCGGGGCAGATACGCAGTATTTT. Translation: CATGTSGADTQYF.

The CDR3 spells CASSSQGDTQYF. In DNA form, the CDR3 reads TGTGCCAGCAGCTCACAGGGGGATACGCAGTATTTT. This rearrangement joins TRBV7-2 to TRBJ2-3; TRBD1 agrees at 7 bases. This CDR3 region has 12 residues. Germline V gene lookup returns CDR1 SGHTA and CDR2 FQGNSA. The V gene end was trimmed by 4 bases and the J gene end by 6 bases; junction bases not matched to a gene: 1.

About this clone itself: Its ends do not fully match the called genes, so a read error is possible. The chain has TRBV9 and TRBJ2-5; 10 nucleotides match TRBD2. CDR1 is SGDLS and CDR2 is YYNGEE in the germline V gene. This CDR3 spans 17 amino acids. The CDR3 region has the DNA TGTGCCAGCAACGTAGGAGCTAGCGGGGGAGGTGGAGAGACCCAGTACTTC. Amino acids: CASNVGASGGGGETQYF.